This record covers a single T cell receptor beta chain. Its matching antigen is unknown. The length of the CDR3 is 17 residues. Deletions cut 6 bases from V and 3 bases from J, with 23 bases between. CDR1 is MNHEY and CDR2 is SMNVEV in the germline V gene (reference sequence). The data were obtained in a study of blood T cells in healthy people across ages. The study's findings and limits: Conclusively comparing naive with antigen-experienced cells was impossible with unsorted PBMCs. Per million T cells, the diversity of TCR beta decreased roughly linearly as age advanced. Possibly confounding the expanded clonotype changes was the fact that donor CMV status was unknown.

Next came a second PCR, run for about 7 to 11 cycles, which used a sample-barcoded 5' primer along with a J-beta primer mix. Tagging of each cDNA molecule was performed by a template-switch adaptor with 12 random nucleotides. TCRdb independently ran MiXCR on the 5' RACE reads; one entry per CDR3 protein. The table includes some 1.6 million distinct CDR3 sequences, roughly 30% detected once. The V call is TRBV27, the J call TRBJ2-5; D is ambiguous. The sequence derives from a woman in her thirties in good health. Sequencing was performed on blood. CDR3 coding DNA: TGTGCCAGCAGCTTTCGCGGCCTTCTCGGCCAGGAAGAGACCCAGTACTTC. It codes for CASSFRGLLGQEETQYF.